This T cell receptor beta chain was retrieved from a study of neoadjuvant anti-PD-1 for oral cavity cancer. At the level of the study: Non-progressing patients received a fourth nivolumab dose near day 43, then surgery on days 50-56.

V lost 3 bases to trimming and J lost 5 bases; unmatched junction nucleotides: 7. Germline V gene sequence: CDR1 SGHRS, CDR2 YFSETQ. The CDR3 has 15 residues. Study-wide results and limits: Higher pretreatment blood Treg/Th17 ratios correlated with higher pretreatment blood and lower post-treatment tumor TCRbeta clonality.

Time point denoted: after neoadjuvant nivolumab, at surgical resection. The method was immunoSEQ multiplex PCR; TCRdb's version includes in-frame clones alone and lacks a portion of them. Of 9,500 to 15,000 clones in the sample, 60% to 80% are singletons; the top ten hold 2% to 3%. This clone was counted once. Its antigen remains unidentified. The chain is built from TRBV5-1 and TRBJ2-5; 10 bases are a match to TRBD2. This receptor was taken from a person between 40 and 85 years old with oral cavity squamous cell carcinoma. This specimen consisted of PBMCs, obtained after nivolumab (anti-PD-1) treatment. This chain's CDR3 is CASSYSGGAGETQYF. The CDR3 nucleotides are TGCGCCAGCAGCTACAGCGGGGGGGCCGGGGAGACCCAGTACTTC.